This entry lists 19 T cell receptor beta chains sequenced from one sample in a study of PD-L1 blockade in urothelial cancer. Method: immunoSEQ multiplex PCR; TCRdb's copy keeps in-frame clones and lacks some. Of about 21,000 clones listed, around 89% are singletons. The sample here was PBMCs, taken around atezolizumab (anti-PD-L1) treatment. Receptors were obtained from a woman aged 55-70 years with urothelial cancer.

V and J are TRBV9 and TRBJ2-2, with TRBD2 matching 8 bases. After removal of 4 bases from V and 7 bases from J, the junction contained 18 bases not matched to a gene. This CDR3 region has 18 residues. Germline-derived CDR1 and CDR2 are SGDLS and YYNGEE. CDR3 bases: TGTGCCAGCAGCCCCCACTTAAGCGGGAGTATGCGAGTCGGGGAGCTGTTTTTT. Translated: CASSPHLSGSMRVGELFF.

The chain joins TRBV13 to TRBJ2-3, with D possibly being TRBD2 (5 bases). Germline V gene lookup returns CDR1 PRHDT and CDR2 FYEKMQ (reference sequence). V was trimmed by 3 bases and J by 8 bases, leaving 15 bases between them. This CDR3 has 14 amino acids. CDR3 nucleotides: TGTGCCAGCAGCTTCCCAGCAAAGAGGGCTACGCAGTATTTT. It translates to CASSFPAKRATQYF.

This chain connects TRBV7-3 to TRBJ2-1; TRBD2 aligns across 11 bases. After removal of 6 bases from V and 8 bases from J, the junction contained 15 bases not matched to a gene. The CDR3 is 17 amino acids. Germline assignment: CDR1 SGHTA and CDR2 FQGTGA. The DNA for the CDR3 is TGTGCCAGCAGGTCGCCACTAGCGGGAGCAAGTTTTGATGAGCAGTTCTTC. Its translation is CASRSPLAGASFDEQFF.

The chain is built from TRBV7-2 and TRBJ2-1; no clear D. There are 12 residues in the CDR3. Trimming cost V 3 bases and J 10 bases, with 10 bases left between them. In germline, CDR1 is SGHTA, CDR2 FQGNSA. The CDR3 bases are TGTGCCAGCAGCTTGCTCTCGGTCGAGCAGTTCTTC. Translated, it gives CASSLLSVEQFF.

The V gene is TRBV6-1, the J gene TRBJ2-6; D is unresolved. Trimming stripped 7 bases from V and 7 bases from J, with 11 bases between. CDR3 length: 13 residues. Looked up from germline, CDR1 is MNHNS and CDR2 is SASEGT. CDR3 DNA: TGTGCCAGCACCCTACTTGGTGCCAACGTCCTGACTTTC. This translates into CASTLLGANVLTF.

The CDR3 is CASSFSGNYEQYF. The CDR3, as DNA: TGCGCCAGCAGCTTTAGCGGCAACTACGAGCAGTACTTC. The rearrangement uses TRBV5-1 and TRBJ2-7, with D maybe TRBD2 (6 bases). This CDR3 comprises 13 residues. Trimming pared 2 bases from V and 3 bases from J, leaving 9 bases between. The germline CDR1 and CDR2 sequences are SGHRS and YFSETQ.

On this clone itself: Within the sample, other DNA sequences also encode this same CDR3. The chain carries TRBV9 and TRBJ1-4; the match to TRBD1 covers 11 bases. The CDR3 sequence is 15 residues long. After removal of 0 bases from V and 8 bases from J, the junction contained 3 bases not matched to a gene. The V gene's germline CDR1 is SGDLS and CDR2 YYNGEE. The CDR3 spells CASSVEGTGGEKLFF. The CDR3 DNA follows: TGTGCCAGCAGCGTAGAAGGGACAGGGGGGGAAAAACTGTTTTTT.

This sequence joins TRBV20-1 and TRBJ2-7, with D perhaps matching TRBD2 (5 bases). The CDR3 totals 11 residues. The germline V gene encodes CDR1 DFQATT and CDR2 SNEGSKA (reference sequence). V lost 7 bases to trimming and J lost 0 bases, with 7 bases between them. CDR3 DNA: TGCAGTGTAGCGCGCTCCTACGAGCAGTACTTC. Its translation is CSVARSYEQYF.

The V and J genes are TRBV7-6 and TRBJ2-7, with TRBD2 identical over 13 bases. Germline CDR1 reads SGHVS; CDR2 reads FNYEAQ. V was pared by 5 bases and J by 1 base, with 8 bases of the junction left unmatched. The CDR3 sequence is 17 residues long. CDR3 in amino acids: CASSEDPGLAGSYEQYF. CDR3 DNA sequence: TGTGCCAGCAGCGAGGATCCGGGACTAGCGGGATCCTACGAGCAGTACTTC.

The chain recombines TRBV6-1 with TRBJ2-5; possible D gene TRBD1, 6 bases. The CDR3 sequence is 17 residues long. V lost 4 bases and J lost 5, with 23 bases in between. Germline V gene lookup returns CDR1 MNHNS and CDR2 SASEGT. CDR3 nucleotides: TGTGCCAGCAGTGGGCTAGACGGACAGCCTGACGTGGAGACCCAGTACTTC. Protein product: CASSGLDGQPDVETQYF.

The CDR3 DNA is TGTGCCAGTAGTATAGTGCAGGGGAGCAATCAGCCCCAGCATTTT. Protein product: CASSIVQGSNQPQHF. V and J are TRBV19 and TRBJ1-5; perhaps TRBD1 as D (6 bases). Germline CDR1 LNHDA, CDR2 SQIVND (reference sequence). The CDR3 consists of 15 residues. V was cut by 1 base and J by 1 base, with 8 bases left in between.

The V and J genes are TRBV7-2 and TRBJ2-3; 7 bases are a match to TRBD1. In germline, CDR1 is SGHTA, CDR2 FQGNSA. This CDR3 is 16 amino acids long. With 5 bases clipped from V and 4 bases from J, the junction kept 12 bases outside the gene matches. CDR3 sequence: CASSRRQGIVADTQYF. DNA for the CDR3: TGTGCCAGCAGCCGGAGACAGGGAATTGTCGCAGATACGCAGTATTTT. Filled out from reference TRBV7-2 and TRBJ2-3, the complete variable domain reads GAGVSQSPSNKVTEKGKDVELRCDPISGHTALYWYRQSLGQGLEFLIYFQGNSAPDKSGLPSDRFSAERTGGSVSTLTIQRTQQEDSAVYLCASSRRQGIVADTQYFGPGTRLTVL.

This chain links TRBV7-9 with TRBJ1-1; D gene uncertain. CDR1 is SEHNR and CDR2 is FQNEAQ in the germline V gene (reference sequence). The CDR3 extends over 14 amino acids. V lost 4 bases to trimming and J lost 0 bases, with 9 bases between them. CDR3 protein: CASSSRGLNTEAFF. The CDR3 DNA reads as TGTGCCAGCAGCTCGCGGGGTCTGAACACTGAAGCTTTCTTT.

The gene calls are TRBV10-1 and TRBJ1-2; D not certain. V lost 2 bases to trimming and J lost 3 bases, with 7 bases between them. Germline CDR1 WNHNN, CDR2 SYGVQD (reference sequence). The CDR3 length is 13 residues. DNA of the CDR3: TGCGCCAGCAGTGAGGGGCCGTACTATGGCTACACCTTC. The encoded protein is CASSEGPYYGYTF.

V and J are TRBV27 and TRBJ1-5; TRBD1 might be the D (5 bases). CDR3 length: 14 amino acids. V lost 6 bases to trimming and J lost 3 bases, with 12 bases between them. Germline V gene sequence: CDR1 MNHEY, CDR2 SMNVEV (reference sequence). CDR3 amino acids: CASRGGRANQPQHF. CDR3 nucleotide sequence: TGTGCCAGCAGGGGGGGTCGAGCCAATCAGCCCCAGCATTTT.

The chain uses TRBV2 and TRBJ1-2, with D perhaps matching TRBD1 (6 bases). The V gene's germline CDR1 is SNHLY and CDR2 FYNNEI. The CDR3 is made up of 13 amino acids. V gave up 5 bases and J gave up 3 bases, with 10 bases separating them. CDR3 sequence: CASSLGQYYGYTF. The CDR3 bases are TGTGCCAGCAGTTTAGGACAGTACTATGGCTACACCTTC.

J is TRBJ1-3 and V is TRBV6-6; the match to TRBD1 covers 7 bases. In germline, CDR1 is MNHNY, CDR2 SVGAGI (reference sequence). The CDR3 consists of 14 residues. The ends lost 6 bases at V and 2 bases at J; junction bases unmatched: 4. CDR3 sequence reads: CASSPTGAGNTIYF. The CDR3, as DNA: TGTGCCAGCAGCCCTACAGGGGCTGGAAACACCATATATTTT.

The rearrangement uses TRBV6-1 and TRBJ2-1; no clear D gene. Germline V gene sequence: CDR1 MNHNS, CDR2 SASEGT. CDR3 length equals 11 residues. Deletions cut 5 bases from V and 9 bases from J, with 8 bases between. CDR3 amino acids: CASSRLTEQFF. The CDR3 coding sequence is TGTGCCAGCAGTCGACTGACTGAGCAGTTCTTC.

This chain links TRBV5-1 with TRBJ2-3; D may be TRBD2 (5 bases). V shed 2 bases and J shed 2 bases, with 15 bases lying between them. Germline V CDR1 and CDR2: SGHRS, YFSETQ. CDR3 size: 16 residues. The CDR3 sequence is CASSLGASRYTDTQYF. In DNA form, the CDR3 reads TGCGCCAGCAGCTTAGGAGCTAGCCGATACACAGATACGCAGTATTTT.